This T cell receptor (beta chain) was sequenced for a study of T cell responses to AZD1222 COVID-19 vaccine. Concerning this clone: The antigen remains undetermined.

Assay used: immunoSEQ multiplex PCR; TCRdb lists only in-frame clones, some missing. The table shows around 150,000 clones, with around nine tenths occurring only once. Study-wide results and caveats: The CD4 TCRs associated with vaccination extended across spike and predominated at 160-218 and 743-854. The donors showed a predominance of white British ancestry and of females, with possible underestimation of clonal diversity. Sampling that yielded the repertoires occurred only after the peak T cell response.

The germline V and J ends were trimmed by 3 bases and 8 bases, with 16 bases remaining between them. This CDR3 comprises 15 residues. CDR1 is ENHRY, CDR2 SYGVKD, per germline. The rearrangement links TRBV10-3 to TRBJ1-4; perhaps TRBD1 as D (6 bases). Sequenced material: peripheral blood, taken on day 0 of AZD1222 vaccination. The clonotype originates from an adult in good health. The CDR3 DNA reads as TGTGCCATCAGTGACACTAGGGGGGGTTGGGAAAAACTGTTTTTT. As protein: CAISDTRGGWEKLFF.